Below are 31 T cell receptor beta chains sequenced from a single sample in a study of blood T cell repertoires in COVID-19. Using immunoSEQ multiplex PCR, the repertoire was profiled, and TCRdb retains in-frame clones only, with some absent. Among a few hundred thousand clones, 85% were seen once, and the ten largest hold 3.6%. The sample taken for sequencing was peripheral blood. The receptors come from a young woman with acute or convalescent COVID-19.

This chain uses TRBV5-1 with TRBJ1-1; D call uncertain. Germline loops: CDR1 SGHRS, CDR2 YFSETQ. V gave up 0 bases and J gave up 1 base, with 7 bases separating them. This CDR3 is built from 14 residues. The chain's CDR3 is CASSLDVQNTEAFF. In DNA, the CDR3 is TGCGCCAGCAGCTTGGATGTCCAGAACACTGAAGCTTTCTTT.

The J gene is TRBJ2-2, the V gene TRBV28; 8 bases map to TRBD1. V lost 5 bases, J lost 0 bases, and 2 bases stayed unmatched. The CDR3 is made up of 15 amino acids. Germline CDR1 MDHEN, CDR2 SYDVKM. CDR3 nucleotides: TGTGCCAGCAGTACGGACAGGGCGAACACCGGGGAGCTGTTTTTT. Its translation: CASSTDRANTGELFF. The whole variable domain, filled in from reference TRBV28 and TRBJ2-2, reads DVKVTQSSRYLVKRTGEKVFLECVQDMDHENMFWYRQDPGLGLRLIYFSYDVKMKEKGDIPEGYSVSREKKERFSLILESASTNQTSMYLCASSTDRANTGELFFGEGSRLTVL.

The chain has TRBV6-5 and TRBJ1-1; TRBD1 agrees at 9 bases. The V segment lost 5 bases and the J segment 4 bases; nucleotides outside the gene matches: 5. Germline V CDR1 and CDR2: MNHEY, SVGAGI. The CDR3 covers 14 residues. The CDR3 region has the DNA TGTGCCAGCAGTACCGGACAGGGGTTCACTGAAGCTTTCTTT. This gives the protein CASSTGQGFTEAFF.

This clone appeared a single time. The chain combines TRBV9 with TRBJ2-1, with 9 bases that match TRBD2. The germline gives CDR1 SGDLS, CDR2 YYNGEE. The CDR3 is made up of 15 amino acids. Trimming at V came to 2 bases and at J to 8 bases, leaving 8 bases not matched to a gene. The DNA for the CDR3 is TGTGCCAGCAGCGTTAGCGGGGGCTTGCTGTATGAGCAGTTCTTC. Translating it yields CASSVSGGLLYEQFF.

The V gene is TRBV19, the J gene TRBJ1-5; possible D gene TRBD1, 5 bases. The V end was cut by 1 base, the J end by 0 bases, with 13 bases between. The CDR3 contains 17 residues. The germline CDR1 and CDR2 sequences are LNHDA and SQIVND (reference sequence). CDR3 residues: CASSIGGGGYSNQPQHF. CDR3 DNA: TGTGCCAGTAGTATAGGGGGCGGAGGGTATAGCAATCAGCCCCAGCATTTT.

The chain has TRBV19 and TRBJ1-5, with D hard to call. CDR1 LNHDA and CDR2 SQIVND come from the germline V gene (reference sequence). CDR3 length: 15 residues. V was clipped by 4 bases and J by 7 bases, with 17 bases between them. The CDR3 coding sequence is TGTGCCAGTAGTAGCCCCTCGGAGGGTCTACAGCCCCAGCATTTT. This translates into CASSSPSEGLQPQHF.

In its sample, this clone was seen once. This sequence joins TRBV28 and TRBJ2-2; weak D call: TRBD1 (6 bases). The germline V gene encodes CDR1 MDHEN and CDR2 SYDVKM. The V gene lost 6 bases and the J gene lost 0 bases, with 20 bases spanning the gap. The CDR3 loop spans 18 amino acids. The CDR3 sequence: CASSLSAQGIANTGELFF. The CDR3 nucleotides read TGTGCCAGCAGCCTCTCTGCGCAGGGGATTGCGAACACCGGGGAGCTGTTTTTT.

The chain has TRBV4-1 and TRBJ2-3; 7 bases are a match to TRBD2. V gave up 0 bases and J gave up 3 bases; unmatched junction bases: 3. The germline V gene encodes CDR1 MGHRA and CDR2 YSYEKL. This CDR3 comprises 15 residues. CDR3 in DNA: TGCGCCAGCAGCCAAGATCCGGGACTAACAGATACGCAGTATTTT. As protein: CASSQDPGLTDTQYF.

The table lists this clone with a count of one. The rearrangement joins TRBV30 to TRBJ1-1; 7 positions match TRBD1. Germline-derived CDR1 and CDR2 are GTSNPN and SVGIG (reference sequence). The V gene end was trimmed by 4 bases and the J gene end by 6 bases; junction bases not matched to a gene: 14. The CDR3 length is 15 residues. CDR3 DNA: TGTGCCTGGACCGAGGGGACAGACAATGTCGCTGAAGCTTTCTTT. It specifies CAWTEGTDNVAEAFF.

This chain connects TRBV24-1 to TRBJ2-3; 8 bases map to TRBD1. Germline values: CDR1 KGHDR, CDR2 SFDVKD. V shed 5 bases, J shed 6 bases, and the junction held 6 bases outside the gene matches. CDR3 length equals 14 residues. In DNA form, the CDR3 reads TGTGCCACCAGTGGGCAGGGGGCAGAGGATACGCAGTATTTT. Its translation is CATSGQGAEDTQYF.

The chain couples TRBV18 to TRBJ2-1; TRBD2 matches at 11 bases. Losses at the gene ends were 0 bases for V and 2 bases for J; bases not matched to a gene: 0. CDR3 length: 16 residues. Germline V gene sequence: CDR1 KGHSH, CDR2 LQKENI. The CDR3 loop is CASSPPSGRAYNEQFF. The CDR3 nucleotides read TGTGCCAGCTCACCACCTAGCGGGAGGGCCTACAATGAGCAGTTCTTC.

The chain carries TRBV27 and TRBJ1-2; 11 bases agree with TRBD1. Germline assignment: CDR1 MNHEY and CDR2 SMNVEV (reference sequence). J was trimmed by 7 bases and V by 8 bases; bases with no gene match: 12. The CDR3 consists of 15 residues. CDR3 amino acids: CASGGPGQGVGGYTF. The CDR3 DNA reads TGTGCCAGCGGGGGACCGGGACAGGGGGTAGGTGGCTACACCTTC.

V and J are TRBV5-1 and TRBJ2-1; weak D call: TRBD1 (5 bases). Between the trimmed V and J ends, which lost 7 bases and 7 bases, there was a span of 15 bases. CDR3 size: 13 residues. CDR1 and CDR2 from the germline V gene are SGHRS and YFSETQ. The CDR3 here is CASVNRRGNEQFF. The CDR3 coding sequence is TGCGCCAGCGTCAATAGAAGGGGTAATGAGCAGTTCTTC.

The V gene is TRBV19, the J gene TRBJ2-1; D unresolved. V was pared by 3 bases and J by 9 bases, with 18 bases between. The CDR3 consists of 15 residues. Germline lookup yields CDR1 LNHDA and CDR2 SQIVND (reference sequence). This chain's CDR3 is CASSIYSSFSGEQFF. The CDR3 DNA follows: TGTGCCAGTAGTATCTACAGTTCCTTCTCCGGTGAGCAGTTCTTC.

This clone was observed a handful of times. The gene calls are TRBV19 and TRBJ2-5, with TRBD2 matching 9 bases. Trimming at V came to 5 bases and at J to 5 bases, leaving 15 bases not matched to a gene. The CDR3 is 17 residues long. Germline values: CDR1 LNHDA, CDR2 SQIVND (reference sequence). CDR3 sequence: CASSVGLTSGPGETQYF. The DNA of the CDR3 is TGTGCCAGTAGTGTAGGACTGACTAGCGGCCCGGGGGAGACCCAGTACTTC.

The CDR3 bases are TGTGCCAGTAGGACCCGGGACAGAGATGGCTACACCTTC. Its protein product is CASRTRDRDGYTF. The chain recombines TRBV19 with TRBJ1-2; 7 nucleotides align to TRBD1. After removal of 6 bases from V and 6 bases from J, the junction contained 7 bases not matched to a gene. Per the germline V gene, CDR1 is LNHDA and CDR2 is SQIVND (reference sequence). This CDR3 has 13 residues.

This rearrangement joins TRBV2 to TRBJ1-4; a possible D gene is TRBD1 (5 bases). This CDR3 spans 19 amino acids. Trimming left V 6 bases short and J 0 bases short, with 23 bases between. Germline V gene sequence: CDR1 SNHLY, CDR2 FYNNEI. The CDR3 spells CASRNLGGGFVSTNEKLFF. The CDR3 coding sequence is TGTGCCAGCAGAAACCTCGGGGGGGGATTCGTGTCAACTAATGAAAAACTGTTTTTT.

This chain joins TRBV29-1 and TRBJ1-2, with unresolved D. The germline V gene encodes CDR1 SQVTM and CDR2 ANQGSEA. V was shortened by 3 bases and J by 4 bases, with 12 bases between the two germline ends. This CDR3 is 13 amino acids long. The CDR3 protein is CSVEGSTFYGYTF. The CDR3 DNA is TGCAGCGTTGAGGGCAGCACCTTCTATGGCTACACCTTC.

The rearrangement joins TRBV9 to TRBJ1-1, with D perhaps matching TRBD1 (5 bases). Germline assignment: CDR1 SGDLS and CDR2 YYNGEE. The CDR3 is 15 amino acids. Trimming stripped 3 bases from V and 4 bases from J, with 16 bases between. In DNA, the CDR3 is TGTGCCAGCAGCGGCGGCCCCGGAAGGGGCACTGAAGCTTTCTTT. This sequence encodes CASSGGPGRGTEAFF.

The chain carries TRBV6-5 and TRBJ1-5; D unclear. The ends were cut back, 0 bases at V and 0 bases at J, with 6 bases in the middle. This CDR3 has 15 residues. Germline CDR1 and CDR2: MNHEY and SVGAGI. CDR3 nucleotides: TGTGCCAGCAGTTACTCCGGGTCTAGCAATCAGCCCCAGCATTTT. Protein product: CASSYSGSSNQPQHF.

The chain recombines TRBV7-9 with TRBJ2-3; no definite D call. Germline V gives CDR1 SEHNR, CDR2 FQNEAQ (reference sequence). CDR3 size: 17 residues. Trimming removed 0 bases from V and 3 bases from J, with 16 bases in between. CDR3 coding DNA: TGTGCCAGCAGCTTAGCGGGCCTCGCACCCTCGACAGATACGCAGTATTTT. The encoded protein is CASSLAGLAPSTDTQYF. Variable domain in full (rest from reference TRBV7-9 and TRBJ2-3): DTGVSQNPRHKITKRGQNVTFRCDPISEHNRLYWYRQTLGQGPEFLTYFQNEAQLEKSRLLSDRFSAERPKGSFSTLEIQRTEQGDSAMYLCASSLAGLAPSTDTQYFGPGTRLTVL.

The chain uses TRBV27 and TRBJ2-7; 7 positions agree with TRBD1. Trimming cost V 7 bases and J 5 bases; bases outside gene matches: 8. The CDR3 loop spans 13 amino acids. Germline V gives CDR1 MNHEY, CDR2 SMNVEV (reference sequence). The CDR3 spells CASTPTGWDEQYF. Written as DNA, the CDR3 is TGTGCCAGCACCCCGACAGGGTGGGACGAGCAGTACTTC.

This chain links TRBV15 with TRBJ2-7, with D possibly TRBD1 on 6 matching bases. Germline CDR1 reads LNHNV; CDR2 reads YYDKDF (reference sequence). This CDR3 contains 14 residues. V was pared by 3 bases and J by 0 bases, with 9 bases between. In DNA form, the CDR3 reads TGTGCCACCAGCAGGACAGGTTCCTCCTACGAGCAGTACTTC. Its translation: CATSRTGSSYEQYF. The complete variable domain, with remaining parts taken from reference TRBV15 and TRBJ2-7, reads DAMVIQNPRYQVTQFGKPVTLSCSQTLNHNVMYWYQQKSSQAPKLLFHYYDKDFNNEADTPDNFQSRRPNTSFCFLDIRSPGLGDTAMYLCATSRTGSSYEQYFGPGTRLTVT.

The CDR3 is CASSTTGEETQYF. The CDR3 nucleotides are TGTGCCAGCAGCACCACGGGGGAAGAGACCCAGTACTTC. J is TRBJ2-5 and V is TRBV7-3, with a weak D call TRBD2 (6 bases). Germline V CDR1 and CDR2: SGHTA, FQGTGA. Trimming stripped 5 bases from V and 3 bases from J, with 10 bases between. This CDR3 region has 13 residues.

The chain employs TRBV21-1 and TRBJ2-3; the table's D call TRBD2 went unverified against the DNA. TRBV21-1 is a documented pseudogene. This CDR3 contains 14 residues. The CDR3 coding sequence is TGTGCCAGCGCGTCCCGGGGGAGCACAGATACGCAGTATTTT. This translates into CASASRGSTDTQYF.

The chain is built from TRBV7-9 and TRBJ2-3; TRBD1 aligns across 8 bases. V was pared by 3 bases and J by 6 bases, with 11 bases of the junction left unmatched. Germline V lookup: CDR1 SEHNR, CDR2 FQNEAQ (reference sequence). The CDR3 consists of 16 residues. CDR3 nucleotide sequence: TGTGCCAGCAGCTTCGACAGGGGACCCTCTGGTGATACGCAGTATTTT. Protein: CASSFDRGPSGDTQYF.

The chain uses TRBV9 and TRBJ2-2; D is uncertain. The CDR3 consists of 15 residues. The V and J ends lost 4 bases and 5 bases respectively, with 15 bases between them. Germline loops: CDR1 SGDLS, CDR2 YYNGEE. The CDR3 sequence is CASSSLTGGTGELFF. In nucleotides, the CDR3 is TGTGCCAGCAGCTCTTTGACGGGTGGAACCGGGGAGCTGTTTTTT.

The rearrangement joins TRBV9 to TRBJ1-1, with D maybe TRBD1 (5 bases). The CDR3 loop spans 13 amino acids. Germline CDR1 and CDR2: SGDLS and YYNGEE. With 3 bases removed from V and 6 bases from J, the gap between germline ends came to 12 bases. The CDR3 DNA follows: TGTGCCAGCAGCGCGGGCGTGGGGCCTGAAGCTTTCTTT. Protein: CASSAGVGPEAFF.

This chain links TRBV5-4 with TRBJ1-6, with D perhaps matching TRBD1 (6 bases). CDR1 is SGHNT and CDR2 is YYREEE in the germline V gene (reference sequence). CDR3 length: 16 residues. With 4 bases removed from V and 0 bases from J, the gap between germline ends came to 11 bases. The CDR3 spells CASSLGQGSYNSPLHF. The CDR3 bases are TGTGCCAGCAGCCTGGGACAAGGCTCCTATAATTCACCCCTCCACTTT.

This chain connects TRBV27 to TRBJ1-2, with D unresolved. Germline loops: CDR1 MNHEY, CDR2 SMNVEV (reference sequence). The V gene lost 0 bases and the J gene lost 8 bases, with 13 bases spanning the gap. This CDR3 comprises 14 residues. The CDR3 here is CASSLSGYLDGYTF. The CDR3 nucleotides read TGTGCCAGCAGTTTATCGGGCTATCTCGACGGCTACACCTTC.

The chain links TRBV19 to TRBJ2-1; 11 bases map to TRBD2. The germline gives CDR1 LNHDA, CDR2 SQIVND (reference sequence). V was pared by 7 bases and J by 3 bases, with 2 bases of the junction left unmatched. CDR3 size: 14 residues. DNA of the CDR3: TGTGCCAGTATGGGGACTAGCGGCTACAATGAGCAGTTCTTC. As protein: CASMGTSGYNEQFF.